The sequence of this TCR beta chain was determined in a study of human T cells and chemical hapten exposure. One entry per CDR3 protein, called by TCRdb with MiXCR from the RACE reads. This repertoire shows more than 90,000 distinct CDR3 sequences, over 10% found once; its top ten account for 3.2%. This clonotype was recorded a few times. Indicated time point: patch test 2, 6 weeks after DPC sensitization. The sample's treatment: therapeutic diphenylcyclopropenone sensitization with weekly scalp DPC. This CDR3 has 16 amino acids. Trimming removed 4 bases from V and 4 bases from J; junction bases left unmatched: 9. Germline loops: CDR1 KGHSH, CDR2 LQKENI.

The genes are TRBV18 and TRBJ2-2, with 7 positions matching TRBD2. Sequences were derived from whole blood, sampled in connection with sensitization to the hapten diphenylcyclopropenone (DPC). The receptor's source is a woman aged 40 to 50 with alopecia areata. Some clones in this sample may be carry-over from other donors' samples. As DNA, the CDR3 is TGTGCCAGCTCACGCGGGACTACCTGGGGCACCGGGGAGCTGTTTTTT. Protein sequence: CASSRGTTWGTGELFF. Based on the CDR3 plus reference TRBV18 and TRBJ2-2, the full variable domain is NAGVMQNPRHLVRRRGQEARLRCSPMKGHSHVYWYRQLPEEGLKFMVYLQKENIIDESGMPKERFSAEFPKEGPSILRIQQVVRGDSAAYFCASSRGTTWGTGELFFGEGSRLTVL.